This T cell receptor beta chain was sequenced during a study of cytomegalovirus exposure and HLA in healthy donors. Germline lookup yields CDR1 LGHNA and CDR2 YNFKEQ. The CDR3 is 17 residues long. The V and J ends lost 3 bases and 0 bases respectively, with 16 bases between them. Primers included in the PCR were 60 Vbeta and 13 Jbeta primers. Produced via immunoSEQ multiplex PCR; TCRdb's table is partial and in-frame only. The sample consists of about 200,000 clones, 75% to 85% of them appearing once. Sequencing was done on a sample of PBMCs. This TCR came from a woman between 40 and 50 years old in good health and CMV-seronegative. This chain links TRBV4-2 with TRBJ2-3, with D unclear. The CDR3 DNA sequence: TGTGCCAGCAGCCATTTCTCAAGCTTGACTAGCACAGATACGCAGTATTTT. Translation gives CASSHFSSLTSTDTQYF.